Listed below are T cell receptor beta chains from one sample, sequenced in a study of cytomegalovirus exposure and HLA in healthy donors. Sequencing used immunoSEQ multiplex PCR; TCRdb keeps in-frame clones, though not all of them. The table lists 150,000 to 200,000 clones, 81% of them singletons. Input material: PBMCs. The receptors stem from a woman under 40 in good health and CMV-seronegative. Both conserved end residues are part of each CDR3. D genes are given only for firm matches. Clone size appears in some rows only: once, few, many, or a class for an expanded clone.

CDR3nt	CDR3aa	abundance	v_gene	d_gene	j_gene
TGTGCCAGTATCGCCAGCGCAGGGTTTTTCTATGGCTACACCTTC	CASIASAGFFYGYTF	.	TRBV19	.	TRBJ1-2
TGTGCCAGCAGCTTATATGGGGGCCAGAACACTGAAGCTTTCTTT	CASSLYGGQNTEAFF	.	TRBV7-2	.	TRBJ1-1
TGCGCCAGCAGCCGACAGGTCCCCGCTGGGGCCAACGGCCTGACTTTC	CASSRQVPAGANGLTF	.	TRBV4-3	.	TRBJ2-6
TGTGCCAGCAGGGGGACTATAACGAACACCGGGGAGCTGTTTTTT	CASRGTITNTGELFF	.	TRBV6-1	TRBD2	TRBJ2-2
TGCGCCAGCAGCTTGGAGCCCGGGGATGAAAAACTGTTTTTT	CASSLEPGDEKLFF	.	TRBV5-1	.	TRBJ1-4
TGCAGCGTGGGGGGACAGGCCTCCTACAATGAGCAGTTCTTC	CSVGGQASYNEQFF	.	TRBV29-1	TRBD1	TRBJ2-1
TGTGCCAGCAGCTTATCTCTTGGGGCGGCGGGGGGTGGATACGAGCAGTACTTC	CASSLSLGAAGGGYEQYF	few	TRBV11-2	TRBD2	TRBJ2-7
TGTGCCAGCAGCTACAGGACTAGCCCCACAGATACGCAGTATTTT	CASSYRTSPTDTQYF	.	TRBV7-6	TRBD2	TRBJ2-3
TGTGCCAGCAGTTTATCGCGGATCCCAAGGCATGAGCAGTTCTTC	CASSLSRIPRHEQFF	.	TRBV27	.	TRBJ2-1
TGTGCCAGCAGCGTTAGCGGTGGACGGTTGAATGAGCAGTTCTTC	CASSVSGGRLNEQFF	.	TRBV9	.	TRBJ2-1
TGTGCCAGCGGACGGGGTTCCGGAAACACCATATATTTT	CASGRGSGNTIYF	.	TRBV6-5	.	TRBJ1-3
TGTGCCAGTAGCCTACAGATTGCGACAAGTCAGCCCCAGCATTTT	CASSLQIATSQPQHF	few	TRBV19	.	TRBJ1-5
TGCAGCGTTACAGGGACAGGGTTTTTCTATGGCTACACCTTC	CSVTGTGFFYGYTF	.	TRBV29-1	TRBD1	TRBJ1-2
TGTGCCAGCAAGCCTGGGACTGGCACAGATACGCAGTATTTT	CASKPGTGTDTQYF	few	TRBV2	.	TRBJ2-3
TGTGCCTGGAGTGTAGGAGGACAGGGTACCTCCAAACTGTTTTTT	CAWSVGGQGTSKLFF	.	TRBV30	TRBD1	TRBJ1-4
TGCGCCAGCAGCTACGGACAGGGAGATAATGAAAAACTGTTTTTT	CASSYGQGDNEKLFF	.	TRBV5-1	TRBD1	TRBJ1-4
TGCGCCAGCAGCTTGGGTGTTTTGCAGGGTCAAGAGACCCAGTACTTC	CASSLGVLQGQETQYF	.	TRBV5-1	.	TRBJ2-5
TGTGCCAGTAGTACCGACCACCGACATTCTCAGCCCCAGCATTTT	CASSTDHRHSQPQHF	.	TRBV19	.	TRBJ1-5
TGTGCCAGCAGTACCAACGACAGGCCCTACGAGCAGTACTTC	CASSTNDRPYEQYF	.	TRBV27	.	TRBJ2-7
TGCAGCGTTGCGGGAATTGGCACTGAAGCTTTCTTT	CSVAGIGTEAFF	.	TRBV29-1	.	TRBJ1-1
TGCAGTGCTAGAAAACTCGGGGAGCTGTTTTTT	CSARKLGELFF	.	TRBV20-1	.	TRBJ2-2
TGTGCCAGTAGTATAGATTGTTATTGCGGGTCGGACAGCAGGGTGTATGAAAAACTGTTTTTT	CASSIDCYCGSDSRVYEKLFF	.	TRBV19	.	TRBJ1-4
TGTGCCAGCAGTCCAACCCGGGACACTTACAATGAGCAGTTCTTC	CASSPTRDTYNEQFF	.	TRBV27	.	TRBJ2-1
TGCGCCAGCAGCCCCGACATACAGAGCTCCTACGAGCAGTACTTC	CASSPDIQSSYEQYF	.	TRBV5-1	.	TRBJ2-7
TGTGCCAGTAGCCAAACAACCACGGGCGAGCAGTACTTC	CASSQTTTGEQYF	.	TRBV19	.	TRBJ2-7
TGTGCCATCAGTGAGTCGGCGGGGGGGAGGATTTCCGGGGAGCTGTTTTTT	CAISESAGGRISGELFF	.	TRBV10-3	TRBD2	TRBJ2-2
TGCGCCAGCAGTGAGACCGGGACTAGCGTAGAGACCCAGTACTTC	CASSETGTSVETQYF	.	TRBV10-1	TRBD2	TRBJ2-5
TGTGCCAGCAGTGATCTCCCTAGCCTGGAGACCCAGTACTTC	CASSDLPSLETQYF	few	TRBV2	.	TRBJ2-5
TGTGCCAGCAGCGGGGGGACTAGCGGGCAGGCCAGCACAGATACGCAGTATTTT	CASSGGTSGQASTDTQYF	once	TRBV5-4	TRBD2	TRBJ2-3
TGTGCCAGCTACCAGGCAGGGGTTGGCTACACCTTC	CASYQAGVGYTF	.	TRBV28	.	TRBJ1-2
TGTGCCAGCTCACCCATCCAGGACAGGAACACTGAAGCTTTCTTT	CASSPIQDRNTEAFF	.	TRBV18	.	TRBJ1-1
TGTGCCAGCAACGGGGGACAGAACCAAGAGACCCAGTACTTC	CASNGGQNQETQYF	few	TRBV5-4	.	TRBJ2-5
TGTGCCACCAGCGCTTCCCGCCTAGCGGGGGGGGACCACGAGCAGTACTTC	CATSASRLAGGDHEQYF	.	TRBV15	TRBD2	TRBJ2-7
TGTGCCAGCAGTGGAAGTTTAGGGACAGGGTTTGGCGAGCAGTACTTC	CASSGSLGTGFGEQYF	.	TRBV6-1	TRBD1	TRBJ2-7
TGCAGCGTTGAGATGACAGATATGAACACTGAAGCTTTCTTT	CSVEMTDMNTEAFF	.	TRBV29-1	.	TRBJ1-1
TGTGCCAGCAGTCTCGACTCCTATGGCTACACCTTC	CASSLDSYGYTF	once	TRBV6-5	.	TRBJ1-2
TGCGCCCCTAGGGTGAAAGCAGGGCCTACCAAAAACATTCAGTACTTC	CAPRVKAGPTKNIQYF	.	TRBV23-1	.	TRBJ2-4
TGTGCCAGCAGCAGGGAGATCCTGGGGGAGCAGTACTTC	CASSREILGEQYF	.	TRBV7-2	.	TRBJ2-7
TGTGCCAGCAGCCAAAACCCCGCGAGGGAGCAGTACTTC	CASSQNPAREQYF	.	TRBV14	.	TRBJ2-7
TGTGCCAGCAGCGTAGGGGGTCAGGGGATCCAAGAGACCCAGTACTTC	CASSVGGQGIQETQYF	.	TRBV9	.	TRBJ2-5
TGTGCCAGCAGTTCCCGGGGGGGGAGCGCTTTCTTT	CASSSRGGSAFF	.	TRBV28	.	TRBJ1-1
TGCGCCAGCAGTGAAAGAGGGGGCTACGAGCAGTACTTC	CASSERGGYEQYF	.	TRBV10-1	.	TRBJ2-7
TGTGCCAGCAGCTTCGGCGGGGGAAATGAGCAGTTCTTC	CASSFGGGNEQFF	.	TRBV11-2	TRBD2	TRBJ2-1
TGCGCCAGCAGCTTGGGTACAGGGAGTACCCCCGGGGAGCTGTTTTTT	CASSLGTGSTPGELFF	.	TRBV5-1	.	TRBJ2-2
TGTGCCAGCAGGTTAAGGAATATCGGGACAGGGGCCAGGGAGACCCAGTACTTC	CASRLRNIGTGARETQYF	.	TRBV28	TRBD1	TRBJ2-5
TGTGCCAGCAGCTTCTCGACAGTCCCTAGGCAGTTCTTC	CASSFSTVPRQFF	.	TRBV5-4	.	TRBJ2-1
TGTGCCAGCAGCCAAGATCGGGAGGGCCAAGAGACCCAGTACTTC	CASSQDREGQETQYF	.	TRBV4-2	TRBD2	TRBJ2-5
TGTGCCAGCAGCTTGAGCGGATGGAACACTGAAGCTTTCTTT	CASSLSGWNTEAFF	.	TRBV5-4	.	TRBJ1-1
TGCGCCAGCAGCCAAGGATTCTCGTCCGGGACAGGGGGACTTCAGCCCCAGCATTTT	CASSQGFSSGTGGLQPQHF	.	TRBV4-1	TRBD1	TRBJ1-5
TGTGCCAGCAGCCAAGTGGACAGGGCTCCCGGGGAGCTGTTTTTT	CASSQVDRAPGELFF	.	TRBV4-2	TRBD1	TRBJ2-2
TGTGCCAGCAGACCTGGACAGAATGCTGGCTACACCTTC	CASRPGQNAGYTF	.	TRBV6-5	.	TRBJ1-2
TGTTCCAGCAGCTCTTCCCTTGGGGGGGGCCAAGAGACCCAGTACTTC	CSSSSSLGGGQETQYF	.	TRBV7-9	TRBD2	TRBJ2-5
TGTGCCAGCAGTTACGGTGAGACTGGATGGAACACTGAAGCTTTCTTT	CASSYGETGWNTEAFF	.	TRBV6-5	.	TRBJ1-1